Presented here are 21 T cell receptor beta chains from one specimen sequenced in a study of blood T cell repertoires in COVID-19. Measured with immunoSEQ multiplex PCR; TCRdb has only the in-frame clones, and not every one. This repertoire shows approximately 300,000 clones, 85% to 90% found once; its top ten account for about 10%. Sequencing was carried out using PBMCs or T cells enriched from blood (not recorded which). Receptors originate from a woman younger than 35 who had recovered from COVID-19.

This clone is a singleton in its sample. This chain connects TRBV12-3 or TRBV12-4 to TRBJ2-7; D remains ambiguous. Trimming removed 4 bases from V and 3 bases from J, with 4 bases in between. The CDR3 consists of 11 residues. This chain's CDR3 is CASSSRYEQYF. CDR3 DNA: TGTGCCAGCAGTTCCCGCTACGAGCAGTACTTC.

The chain is built from TRBV29-1 and TRBJ1-1, with 10 bases lining up with TRBD1. The CDR3 contains 12 residues. Germline V CDR1 and CDR2: SQVTM, ANQGSEA. The CDR3, as DNA: TGCACCACGAGACAGGGGGCATACGGAGCTTTCTTT. Its protein is CTTRQGAYGAFF. The entire variable domain, with the rest obtained from reference TRBV29-1 and TRBJ1-1, is as follows: SAVISQKPSRDICQRGTSLTIQCQVDSQVTMMFWYRQQPGQSLTLIATANQGSEATYESGFVIDKFPISRPNLTFSTLTVSNMSPEDSSIYLCTTRQGAYGAFFGQGTRLTVV.

A single count supports this clone. The chain recombines TRBV19 with TRBJ1-5, with TRBD1 as a possible D gene (6 bases). The V gene's germline CDR1 is LNHDA and CDR2 SQIVND (reference sequence). Trimming pared 5 bases from V and 3 bases from J, leaving 14 bases between. The CDR3 loop spans 15 amino acids. CDR3 nucleotides: TGTGCCAGTAGTGATACAGGGCCAAACAATCAGCCCCAGCATTTT. Translated, it gives CASSDTGPNNQPQHF.

The V and J genes are TRBV30 and TRBJ2-5, with TRBD2 as a possible D gene (5 bases). Germline CDR1 reads GTSNPN; CDR2 reads SVGIG (reference sequence). CDR3 length: 13 amino acids. The ends were cut back, 1 base at V and 3 bases at J, with 9 bases in the middle. The CDR3 protein is CAWSATREETQYF. CDR3 nucleotides: TGTGCCTGGAGTGCCACTAGGGAAGAGACCCAGTACTTC.

CDR3 loop: CASSQLSGTVQFF. CDR3 nucleotides: TGCGCCAGCAGCCAACTTTCCGGGACAGTCCAGTTCTTC. V usage is TRBV5-1 and J usage is TRBJ2-1, with 7 positions matching TRBD1. This CDR3 has 13 amino acids. Losses at the gene ends were 4 bases for V and 13 bases for J; bases not matched to a gene: 11. Germline CDR1 and CDR2: SGHRS and YFSETQ. Full variable domain (outside the CDR3, taken from reference TRBV5-1 and TRBJ2-1): KAGVTQTPRYLIKTRGQQVTLSCSPISGHRSVSWYQQTPGQGLQFLFEYFSETQRNKGNFPGRFSGRQFSNSRSEMNVSTLELGDSALYLCASSQLSGTVQFFGPGTRLTVL.

The V and J genes are TRBV28 and TRBJ2-1, with 9 bases lining up with TRBD1. Germline V gene lookup returns CDR1 MDHEN and CDR2 SYDVKM. After removal of 4 bases from V and 8 bases from J, the junction contained 9 bases not matched to a gene. This CDR3 has 15 amino acids. CDR3 loop: CASSYRGRTYHEQFF. CDR3 nucleotides: TGTGCCAGCAGTTACAGGGGGCGGACATACCATGAGCAGTTCTTC.

The sample holds one count of this clone. The V call is TRBV7-8, the J call TRBJ1-5, with 7 bases fitting TRBD1. The CDR3 has 16 residues. The V gene's germline CDR1 is SGHVS and CDR2 FQNEAQ. With V trimmed by 5 bases and J by 0 bases, 7 bases remained unmatched. CDR3 in amino acids: CASSIRDSRSNQPQHF. The DNA of the CDR3 is TGTGCCAGCAGCATACGGGACAGCCGTAGCAATCAGCCCCAGCATTTT.

The chain joins TRBV5-6 to TRBJ2-7, with no clear D. Deletions cut 5 bases from V and 5 bases from J, with 11 bases between. The CDR3 covers 12 residues. Germline CDR1 reads SGHDT; CDR2 reads YYEEEE. The CDR3, as DNA: TGTGCCAGCAGAGTGGCCGACAACGAGCAGTACTTC. Residues: CASRVADNEQYF.

CDR3: CSVSAGSSYNEQFF. The CDR3 bases are TGCAGCGTTTCTGCGGGCAGCTCCTACAATGAGCAGTTCTTC. J is TRBJ2-1 and V is TRBV29-1; tentative D call: TRBD2 (5 bases). The CDR3 runs to 14 residues. Deletions cut 5 bases from V and 0 bases from J, with 11 bases between. Per the germline V gene, CDR1 is SQVTM and CDR2 is ANQGSEA.

With respect to this clone: The sample holds other DNA sequences that translate to the same CDR3. The gene calls are TRBV9 and TRBJ2-4; weak D call: TRBD2 (5 bases). The CDR3 contains 15 residues. Germline V gene sequence: CDR1 SGDLS, CDR2 YYNGEE. Trimming shortened V by 0 bases and J by 0 bases, and 7 bases separated the two germline ends. Here the CDR3 reads CASSVGGGAKNIQYF. The CDR3, as DNA: TGTGCCAGCAGCGTAGGCGGAGGAGCCAAAAACATTCAGTACTTC.

The chain joins TRBV2 to TRBJ2-1, with D possibly matching TRBD1 (5 bases). This CDR3 is 15 amino acids long. Germline assignment: CDR1 SNHLY and CDR2 FYNNEI. The V and J ends lost 4 bases and 9 bases respectively, with 19 bases between them. The CDR3: CASSVGVGQVIEQFF. The CDR3 bases are TGTGCCAGCAGTGTAGGGGTAGGTCAGGTCATTGAGCAGTTCTTC.

The genes are TRBV28 and TRBJ1-2; perhaps TRBD1 as D (5 bases). V was shortened by 0 bases and J by 6 bases, with 11 bases between the two germline ends. From germline, CDR1 is MDHEN and CDR2 SYDVKM. The CDR3 is 14 residues long. Here the CDR3 reads CASSLWGGTHGYTF. CDR3 bases: TGTGCCAGCAGTTTATGGGGCGGGACCCATGGCTACACCTTC.

The chain joins TRBV12-3 or TRBV12-4 to TRBJ1-1, with 9 bases matching TRBD1. This CDR3 has 12 amino acids. V dropped 3 bases and J dropped 9; count of bases not matched to a gene: 2. CDR3 in DNA: TGTGCCAGCAGTTTTACAGGGGGCCAAGCTTTCTTT. This translates into CASSFTGGQAFF.

In this sample, this clone turned up a few times. The chain links TRBV5-5 to TRBJ1-5, with D possibly matching TRBD1 (6 bases). The ends were cut back, 3 bases at V and 0 bases at J, with 19 bases in the middle. This CDR3 spans 18 amino acids. The germline CDR1 and CDR2 sequences are SGHKS and YYEKEE (reference sequence). The CDR3 coding sequence is TGTGCCAGCAGCTCAGACAGGCCCGGTCGCGTTAGCAATCAGCCCCAGCATTTT. Translation: CASSSDRPGRVSNQPQHF.

The gene calls are TRBV28 and TRBJ1-2; 7 bases align to TRBD1. The CDR3 is 13 amino acids. Trimming removed 6 bases from V and 7 bases from J; junction bases left unmatched: 8. Per the germline V gene, CDR1 is MDHEN and CDR2 is SYDVKM. In nucleotides, the CDR3 is TGTGCCAGCAGCAACCGAAGGGGGCTTGGCTACACCTTC. Its protein product is CASSNRRGLGYTF.

V gene TRBV19 combines with J gene TRBJ1-2; D is possibly TRBD1 (5 bases). Deletions cut 2 bases from V and 1 base from J, with 14 bases between. The CDR3 is 16 residues long. Germline CDR1 LNHDA, CDR2 SQIVND (reference sequence). The CDR3 coding sequence is TGTGCCAGTAGTATAACCGGCAGACAGATTAACTATGGCTACACCTTC. Protein sequence: CASSITGRQINYGYTF. The complete variable domain, with remaining parts taken from reference TRBV19 and TRBJ1-2, reads DGGITQSPKYLFRKEGQNVTLSCEQNLNHDAMYWYRQDPGQGLRLIYYSQIVNDFQKGDIAEGYSVSREKKESFPLTVTSAQKNPTAFYLCASSITGRQINYGYTFGSGTRLTVV.

The V and J genes are TRBV28 and TRBJ1-1; possibly TRBD1 for D (5 bases). Trimming stripped 5 bases from V and 0 bases from J, with 7 bases between. Germline V gene data show CDR1 as MDHEN and CDR2 as SYDVKM. The CDR3 has 13 residues. The CDR3 DNA reads as TGTGCCAGCAGTCCGACAGTGAACACTGAAGCTTTCTTT. This sequence encodes CASSPTVNTEAFF.

V and J are TRBV2 and TRBJ1-4; 7 bases match TRBD1. V lost 6 bases, J lost 5 bases, and 0 bases stayed unmatched. The CDR3 contains 12 residues. CDR1 SNHLY and CDR2 FYNNEI come from the germline V gene. This chain's CDR3 is CASRGQNEKLFF. CDR3 DNA sequence: TGTGCCAGCAGGGGACAGAATGAAAAACTGTTTTTT.

The gene calls are TRBV20-1 and TRBJ2-7; perhaps TRBD2 as D (6 bases). CDR3 length equals 12 residues. Germline-derived CDR1 and CDR2 are DFQATT and SNEGSKA (reference sequence). The germline V and J ends were trimmed by 3 bases and 4 bases, with 10 bases remaining between them. CDR3 region: CSASIGGYEQYF. CDR3 nucleotides: TGCAGTGCTAGTATCGGGGGATACGAGCAGTACTTC.

This clone has more than one count but fewer than ten. At the DNA level, this CDR3 is encoded by other sequences in the same sample as well. The V gene is TRBV5-1, the J gene TRBJ1-2, with 10 bases lining up with TRBD1. Germline-derived CDR1 and CDR2 are SGHRS and YFSETQ. This CDR3 has 13 amino acids. The V segment lost 4 bases and the J segment 8 bases; nucleotides outside the gene matches: 5. CDR3 protein: CASSPGQGEGYTF. CDR3 nucleotides: TGCGCCAGCAGCCCCGGACAGGGGGAAGGCTACACCTTC.

The chain combines TRBV11-3 with TRBJ1-1; a possible D gene is TRBD1 (6 bases). CDR3 length: 14 amino acids. Trimming pared 4 bases from V and 1 base from J, leaving 10 bases between. CDR1 is SGHNT and CDR2 is YENEEA in the germline V gene. The CDR3 protein is CASSSGQENTEAFF. The CDR3 DNA reads as TGTGCCAGCAGCTCGGGACAAGAGAACACTGAAGCTTTCTTT.